The present T cell receptor beta chain was sequenced within a study of blood T cells in healthy people across ages. Primers used in a second PCR of roughly 7 to 12 cycles were a sample-barcoded 5' primer and a J-beta primer mix. In TCRdb, the 5' RACE reads were re-called with MiXCR into one record per CDR3 protein. The data show over 450,000 distinct CDR3 sequences, 20% to 30% seen once. The V gene lost 6 bases and the J gene lost 2 bases, with 11 bases spanning the gap. CDR1 and CDR2 from the germline V gene are ENHRY and SYGVKD. The CDR3 runs to 14 residues. This clonotype was seen a few times. These data also featured in a second study, about T cells of mothers and their children.

The chain joins TRBV10-3 to TRBJ2-4; D assignment may be TRBD1 or TRBD2 (5 bases each). The sequence was obtained from a boy aged 10-17 years in good health. The sample taken for sequencing was blood. CDR3 protein: CAIRGEYPKNIQYF. For the CDR3, the DNA is TGTGCCATCAGGGGGGAGTACCCCAAAAACATTCAGTACTTC.